This TCR beta chain is drawn from a study of cytomegalovirus exposure and HLA in healthy donors. PCR primers comprised 60 Vbeta and 13 Jbeta primers. The protocol was immunoSEQ multiplex PCR, while the TCRdb copy is restricted to in-frame clones and leaves out a portion. The table records about 160,000 clones, roughly 80% of them present only once. Whole-study findings and limits: Later on, an analysis tied 15,000 to 20,000 TCR beta sequences to HLA alleles at 0.05 false discovery rate.

Note on this clone: Its antigen is still unknown.

With 1 base removed from V and 4 bases from J, the gap between germline ends came to 8 bases. This CDR3 has 14 amino acids. Looked up from germline, CDR1 is SGHTA and CDR2 is FQGNSA. The V gene is TRBV7-2, the J gene TRBJ1-3; D not resolved. This sequence originates from a male donor in good health and CMV-seropositive. The sample comprised PBMCs. CDR3 nucleotide sequence: TGTGCCAGCAGCTTAGGAGGTTCCGGAAACACCATATATTTT. Amino acid sequence: CASSLGGSGNTIYF.